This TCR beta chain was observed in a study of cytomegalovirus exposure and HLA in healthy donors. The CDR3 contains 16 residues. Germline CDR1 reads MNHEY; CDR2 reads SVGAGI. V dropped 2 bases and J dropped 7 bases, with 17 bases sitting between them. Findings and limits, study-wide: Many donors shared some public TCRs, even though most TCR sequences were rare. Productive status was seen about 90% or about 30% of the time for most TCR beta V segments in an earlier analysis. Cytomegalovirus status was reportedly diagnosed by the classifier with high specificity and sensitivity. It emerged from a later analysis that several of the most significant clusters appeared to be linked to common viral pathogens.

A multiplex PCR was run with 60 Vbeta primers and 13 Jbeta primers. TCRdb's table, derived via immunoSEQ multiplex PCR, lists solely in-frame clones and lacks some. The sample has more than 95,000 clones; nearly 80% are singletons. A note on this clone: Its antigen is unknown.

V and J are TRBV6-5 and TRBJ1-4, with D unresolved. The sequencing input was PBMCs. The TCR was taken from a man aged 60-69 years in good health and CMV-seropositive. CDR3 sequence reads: CASSYNRRGMSEKLFF. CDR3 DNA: TGTGCCAGCAGTTACAATCGTCGGGGAATGAGTGAAAAACTGTTTTTT.